The rows below give T cell receptor beta chains drawn from one sample of a study of high-grade serous ovarian cancer treatment subgroups. Sequenced by immunoSEQ multiplex PCR; TCRdb stores in-frame clones only, minus some. The sample consists of about 39,000 clones, around three quarters of them appearing once. Source material: tumor tissue. The receptors were gathered from a human donor with high-grade serous ovarian cancer. Both conserved end residues are part of each CDR3. The D gene is left open where the match is weak. The size entry is marked missing in some rows and otherwise reads once, few, many or a size class.

cdr3_aa cdr3_nt d_call clone_size j_call v_call
CASSVDDTTPYEQYF TGTGCCAGCAGCGTGGACGATACTACGCCCTACGAGCAGTACTTC NA NA TRBJ2-7 TRBV9
CASALEAVGGYF TGTGCCAGCGCCTTGGAGGCTGTTGGCGGGTACTTC NA NA TRBJ2-7 TRBV2
CASSGVAESTDTQYF TGTGCCAGCAGTGGTGTAGCGGAGAGCACAGATACGCAGTATTTT NA NA TRBJ2-3 TRBV6-1
CARPPEGSSTDTQYF TGTGCCAGGCCTCCGGAGGGGAGTAGCACAGATACGCAGTATTTT NA NA TRBJ2-3 TRBV2
CASSQDWDPHEKLFF TGTGCCAGCAGCCAAGATTGGGATCCCCATGAAAAACTGTTTTTT NA NA TRBJ1-4 TRBV4-2
CASSPTLTSFADTQYF TGTGCCAGCAGCCCAACCCTGACTAGTTTTGCAGATACGCAGTATTTT NA NA TRBJ2-3 TRBV7-9
CASSLDPAVTYEQYF TGTGCCAGCAGCCTCGACCCAGCGGTCACCTACGAGCAGTACTTC NA NA TRBJ2-7 TRBV11-3
CASSAGRPLYYGYTF TGTGCCAGCAGCGCCGGGCGGCCCCTTTACTATGGCTACACCTTC NA NA TRBJ1-2 TRBV9
CSGFRGTDTQYF TGCAGCGGGTTCAGGGGGACAGATACGCAGTATTTT TRBD1 NA TRBJ2-3 TRBV29-1
CASSLAGTGMEKLFF TGCGCCAGCAGCTTGGCGGGGACAGGGATGGAAAAACTGTTTTTT TRBD1 NA TRBJ1-4 TRBV5-1
CASSPTGLSYEQYF TGTGCCAGCAGCCCAACGGGACTCTCCTACGAGCAGTACTTC NA NA TRBJ2-7 TRBV7-8
CASSPRAGADTQYF TGTGCCAGCAGCCCCAGGGCCGGTGCAGATACGCAGTATTTT NA NA TRBJ2-3 TRBV11-2
CASSLDMGSTEAFF TGTGCCAGCAGCTTAGACATGGGGAGCACTGAAGCTTTCTTT NA NA TRBJ1-1 TRBV5-4
CAWKRGWGLDTEAFF TGTGCCTGGAAGAGAGGCTGGGGATTGGACACTGAAGCTTTCTTT NA few TRBJ1-1 TRBV30
CAWSHPGLANYNEQFF TGTGCCTGGAGCCACCCGGGGCTAGCGAACTACAATGAGCAGTTCTTC NA NA TRBJ2-1 TRBV30